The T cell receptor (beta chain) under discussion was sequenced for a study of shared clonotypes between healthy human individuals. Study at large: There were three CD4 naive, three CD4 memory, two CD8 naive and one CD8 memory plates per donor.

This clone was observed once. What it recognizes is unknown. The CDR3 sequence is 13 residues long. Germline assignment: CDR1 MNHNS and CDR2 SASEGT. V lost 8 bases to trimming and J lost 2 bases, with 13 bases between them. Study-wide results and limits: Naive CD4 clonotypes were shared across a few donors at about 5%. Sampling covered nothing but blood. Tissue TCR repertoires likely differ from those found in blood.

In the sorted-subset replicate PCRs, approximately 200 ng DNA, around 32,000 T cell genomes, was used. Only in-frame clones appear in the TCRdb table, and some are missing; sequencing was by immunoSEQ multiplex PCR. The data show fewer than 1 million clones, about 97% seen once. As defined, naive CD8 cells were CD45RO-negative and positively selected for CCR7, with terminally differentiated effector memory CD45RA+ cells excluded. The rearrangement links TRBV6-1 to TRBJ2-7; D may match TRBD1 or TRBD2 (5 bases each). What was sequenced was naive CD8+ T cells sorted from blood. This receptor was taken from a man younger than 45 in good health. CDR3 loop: CASWGRPAYEQYF. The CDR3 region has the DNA TGTGCCAGCTGGGGACGACCAGCCTACGAGCAGTACTTC.